This TCR beta chain was obtained from a study of immune evolution from preneoplasia to lung adenocarcinoma. This clone was found once. What it binds is not known. The J segment lost 0 bases and the V segment lost 3 bases, leaving 3 bases of the junction unmatched. Germline V lookup: CDR1 SGHRS, CDR2 YFSETQ. The CDR3 is 15 amino acids. Study-level findings and limits: Highest clonality occurred in KRAS-mutant, not EGFR-mutant or double wild-type, nodules.

Clones were read by immunoSEQ multiplex PCR, and TCRdb kept only the in-frame ones, dropping some. The repertoire consists of about 9,500 clones, with 79% occurring once and the leading ten covering 9% to 10%. The sequence derives from a donor older than 65 with lung adenocarcinoma. The sequenced material came from FFPE minimally invasive lung adenocarcinoma tissue. The chain combines TRBV5-1 with TRBJ2-7; 10 bases fit TRBD1. The CDR3 loop is CASSSRQGASYEQYF. The DNA for the CDR3 is TGCGCCAGCAGCTCCAGACAGGGGGCCTCCTACGAGCAGTACTTC.